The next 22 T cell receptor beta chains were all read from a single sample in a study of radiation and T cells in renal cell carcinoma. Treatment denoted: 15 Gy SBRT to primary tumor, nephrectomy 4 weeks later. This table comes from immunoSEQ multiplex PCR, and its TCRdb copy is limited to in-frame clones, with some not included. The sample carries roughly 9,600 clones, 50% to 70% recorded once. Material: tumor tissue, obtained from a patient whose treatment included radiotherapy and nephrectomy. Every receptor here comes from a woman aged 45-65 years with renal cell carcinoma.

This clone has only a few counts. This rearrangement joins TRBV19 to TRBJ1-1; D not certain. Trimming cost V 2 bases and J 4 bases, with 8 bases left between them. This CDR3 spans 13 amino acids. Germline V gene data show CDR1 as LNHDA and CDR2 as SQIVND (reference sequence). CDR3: CASSIPGSTEAFF. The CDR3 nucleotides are TGTGCCAGTAGTATACCGGGAAGCACTGAAGCTTTCTTT.

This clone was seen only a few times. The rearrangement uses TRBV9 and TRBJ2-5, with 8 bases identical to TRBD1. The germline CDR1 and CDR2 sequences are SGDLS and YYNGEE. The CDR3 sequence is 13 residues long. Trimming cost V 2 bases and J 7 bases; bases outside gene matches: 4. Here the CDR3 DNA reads TGTGCCAGCAGCGTCAGGGGGACAGGGACCCAGTACTTC. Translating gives CASSVRGTGTQYF.

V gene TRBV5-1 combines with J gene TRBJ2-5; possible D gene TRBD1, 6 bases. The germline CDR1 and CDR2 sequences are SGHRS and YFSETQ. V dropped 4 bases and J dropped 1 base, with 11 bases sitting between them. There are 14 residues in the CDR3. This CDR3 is CASSLDRLQETQYF. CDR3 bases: TGCGCCAGCAGCCTAGACAGGCTCCAAGAGACCCAGTACTTC.

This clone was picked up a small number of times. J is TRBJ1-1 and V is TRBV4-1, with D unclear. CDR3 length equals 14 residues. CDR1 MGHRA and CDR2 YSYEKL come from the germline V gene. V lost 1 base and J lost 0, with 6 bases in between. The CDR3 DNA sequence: TGCGCCAGCAGCCAAGGGCATTTGAACACTGAAGCTTTCTTT. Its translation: CASSQGHLNTEAFF.

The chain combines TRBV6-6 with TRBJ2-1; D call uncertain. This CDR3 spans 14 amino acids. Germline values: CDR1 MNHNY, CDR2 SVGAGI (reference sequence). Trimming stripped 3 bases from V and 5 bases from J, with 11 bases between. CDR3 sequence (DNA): TGTGCCAGCAGTTATGGCCTGAATAACAATGAGCAGTTCTTC. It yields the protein CASSYGLNNNEQFF.

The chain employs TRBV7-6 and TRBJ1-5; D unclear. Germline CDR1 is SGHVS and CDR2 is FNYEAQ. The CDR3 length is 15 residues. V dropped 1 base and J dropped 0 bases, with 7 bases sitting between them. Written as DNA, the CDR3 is TGTGCCAGCAGCTTAGGGGAATATAGCAATCAGCCCCAGCATTTT. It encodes CASSLGEYSNQPQHF.

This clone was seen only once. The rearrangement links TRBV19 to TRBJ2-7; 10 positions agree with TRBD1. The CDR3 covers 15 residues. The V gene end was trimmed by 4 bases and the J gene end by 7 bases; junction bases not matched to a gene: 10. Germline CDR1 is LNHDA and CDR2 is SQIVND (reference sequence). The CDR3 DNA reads TGTGCCAGTAGTAAAAGAAGGGACAGGGGTGCAGAGCAGTACTTC. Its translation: CASSKRRDRGAEQYF.

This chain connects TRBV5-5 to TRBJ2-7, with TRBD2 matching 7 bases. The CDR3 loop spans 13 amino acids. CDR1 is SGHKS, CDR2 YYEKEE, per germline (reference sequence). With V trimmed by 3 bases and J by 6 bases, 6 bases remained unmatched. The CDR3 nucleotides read TGTGCCAGCAGCTCAGATGGCGGGAGCGAGCAGTACTTC. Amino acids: CASSSDGGSEQYF.

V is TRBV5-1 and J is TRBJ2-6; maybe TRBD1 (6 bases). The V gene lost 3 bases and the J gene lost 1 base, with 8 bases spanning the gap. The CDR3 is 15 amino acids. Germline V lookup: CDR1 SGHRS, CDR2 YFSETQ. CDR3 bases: TGCGCCAGCAGCTATGGGACATCTGGGGCCAACGTCCTGACTTTC. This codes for CASSYGTSGANVLTF.

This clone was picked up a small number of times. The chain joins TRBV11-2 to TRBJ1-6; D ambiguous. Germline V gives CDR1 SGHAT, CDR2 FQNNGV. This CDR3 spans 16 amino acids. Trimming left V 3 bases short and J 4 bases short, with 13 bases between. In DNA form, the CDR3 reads TGTGCCAGCAGCTTCGGCTGGGCCCGATATAATTCACCCCTCCACTTT. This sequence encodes CASSFGWARYNSPLHF.

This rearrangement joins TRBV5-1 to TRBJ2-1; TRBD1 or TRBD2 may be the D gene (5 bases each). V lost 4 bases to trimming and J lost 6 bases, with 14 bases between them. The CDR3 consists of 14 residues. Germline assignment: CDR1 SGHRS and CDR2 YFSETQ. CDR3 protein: CASSIKPGPNEQFF. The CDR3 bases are TGCGCCAGCAGCATCAAACCGGGACCCAATGAGCAGTTCTTC.

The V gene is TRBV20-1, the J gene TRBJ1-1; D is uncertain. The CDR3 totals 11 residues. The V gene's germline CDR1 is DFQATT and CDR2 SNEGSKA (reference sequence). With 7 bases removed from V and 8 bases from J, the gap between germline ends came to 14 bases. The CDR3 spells CSVPRAGEAFF. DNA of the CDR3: TGCAGTGTTCCAAGGGCAGGAGAAGCTTTCTTT.

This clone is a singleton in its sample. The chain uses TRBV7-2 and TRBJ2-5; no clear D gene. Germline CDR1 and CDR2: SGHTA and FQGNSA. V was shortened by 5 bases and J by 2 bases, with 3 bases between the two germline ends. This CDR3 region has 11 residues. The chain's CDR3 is CASSPQETQYF. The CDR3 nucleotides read TGTGCCAGCAGCCCGCAAGAGACCCAGTACTTC.

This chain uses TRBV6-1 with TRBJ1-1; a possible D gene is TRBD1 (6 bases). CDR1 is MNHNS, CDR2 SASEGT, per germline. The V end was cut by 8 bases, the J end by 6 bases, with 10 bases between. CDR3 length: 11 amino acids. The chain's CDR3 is CASGTPAEAFF. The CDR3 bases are TGTGCCAGCGGGACACCTGCTGAAGCTTTCTTT.

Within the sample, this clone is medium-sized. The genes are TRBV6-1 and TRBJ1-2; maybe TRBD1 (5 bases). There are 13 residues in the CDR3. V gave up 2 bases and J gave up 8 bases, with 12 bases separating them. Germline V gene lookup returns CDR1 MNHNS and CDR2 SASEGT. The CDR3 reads CASSERQGRGYTF. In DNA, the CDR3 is TGTGCCAGCAGTGAAAGGCAGGGAAGGGGCTACACCTTC.

The CDR3 reads CASSPGEKLFF. CDR3 bases: TGTGCCAGCAGTCCGGGTGAAAAACTGTTTTTT. The J gene is TRBJ1-4, the V gene TRBV28; no definite D call. The CDR3 has 11 amino acids. The germline V gene encodes CDR1 MDHEN and CDR2 SYDVKM. Between the trimmed V and J ends, which lost 5 bases and 7 bases, there was a span of 5 bases.

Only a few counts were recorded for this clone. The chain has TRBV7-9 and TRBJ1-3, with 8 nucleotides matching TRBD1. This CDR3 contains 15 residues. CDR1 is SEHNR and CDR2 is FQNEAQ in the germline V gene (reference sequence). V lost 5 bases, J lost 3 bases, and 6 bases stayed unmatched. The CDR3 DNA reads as TGTGCCAGCAGCACTTACAGGGGGGATGGAAACACCATATATTTT. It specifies CASSTYRGDGNTIYF.

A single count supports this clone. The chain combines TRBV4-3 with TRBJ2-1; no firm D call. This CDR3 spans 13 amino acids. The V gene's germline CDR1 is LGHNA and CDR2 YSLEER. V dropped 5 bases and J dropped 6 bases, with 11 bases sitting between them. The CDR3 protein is CASSYQATNEQFF. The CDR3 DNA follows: TGCGCCAGCAGCTATCAGGCGACCAATGAGCAGTTCTTC.

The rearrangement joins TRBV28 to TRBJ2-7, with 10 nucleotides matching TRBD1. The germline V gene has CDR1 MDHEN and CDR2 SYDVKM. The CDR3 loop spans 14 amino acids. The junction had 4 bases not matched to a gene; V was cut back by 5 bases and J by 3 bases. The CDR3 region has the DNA TGTGCCAGCAGTAAATGGGACAGGGGCTACGAGCAGTACTTC. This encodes CASSKWDRGYEQYF.

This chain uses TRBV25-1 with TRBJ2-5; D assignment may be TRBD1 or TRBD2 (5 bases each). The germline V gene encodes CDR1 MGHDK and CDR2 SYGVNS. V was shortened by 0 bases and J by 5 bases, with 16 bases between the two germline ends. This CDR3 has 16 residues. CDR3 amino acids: CASSEYGRDPRETQYF. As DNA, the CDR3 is TGTGCCAGCAGTGAATACGGCCGGGACCCCAGGGAGACCCAGTACTTC.

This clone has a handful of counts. In DNA, the CDR3 is TGTGCCATCAGTCAGGGGGCGGCTGGGGCCAACGTCCTGACTTTC. Protein product: CAISQGAAGANVLTF. V usage is TRBV10-3 and J usage is TRBJ2-6, with 8 bases fitting TRBD1. The V segment lost 5 bases and the J segment 2 bases; nucleotides outside the gene matches: 2. The CDR3 has 15 residues. Germline CDR1 and CDR2: ENHRY and SYGVKD.

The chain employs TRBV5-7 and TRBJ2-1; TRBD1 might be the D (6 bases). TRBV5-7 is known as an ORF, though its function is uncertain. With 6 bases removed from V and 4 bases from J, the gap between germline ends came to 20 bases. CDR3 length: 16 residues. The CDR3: CASTFIPGHGYNEQFF. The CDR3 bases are TGTGCCAGCACCTTTATACCGGGACACGGATACAATGAGCAGTTCTTC.